The 8 T cell receptor beta chains below all came from one sample that was sequenced in a study of blood T cell repertoires in COVID-19. TCRdb's copy holds only in-frame clones and misses some; the assay was immunoSEQ multiplex PCR. There are 110,000 to 150,000 clones in the sample; around 89% occur only once, and 2.5% to 3% lies in the top ten. Input material: peripheral blood. Every receptor here comes from a man between 60 and 70 years old with active or convalescent COVID-19.

Only a few counts were recorded for this clone. The chain employs TRBV19 and TRBJ1-6; 8 positions match TRBD1. The CDR3 spans 14 residues. The germline V gene encodes CDR1 LNHDA and CDR2 SQIVND (reference sequence). Trimming removed 8 bases from V and 8 bases from J; junction bases left unmatched: 8. DNA of the CDR3: TGTGCCAGTCGAAGGACAGGGACAGATTCACCCCTCCACTTT. This codes for CASRRTGTDSPLHF. Variable domain in full (rest from reference TRBV19 and TRBJ1-6): DGGITQSPKYLFRKEGQNVTLSCEQNLNHDAMYWYRQDPGQGLRLIYYSQIVNDFQKGDIAEGYSVSREKKESFPLTVTSAQKNPTAFYLCASRRTGTDSPLHFGNGTRLTVT.

J is TRBJ2-1 and V is TRBV3-1 (or the pseudogene TRBV3-2), with D maybe TRBD2 (5 bases). The CDR3 is 16 residues long. The germline V gene encodes CDR1 LGHDT and CDR2 YNNKEL (reference sequence). The ends were cut back, 3 bases at V and 0 bases at J, with 12 bases in the middle. The CDR3 region is CASSHLAPSSYNEQFF. CDR3 sequence (DNA): TGTGCCAGCAGCCACCTAGCCCCTAGCTCCTACAATGAGCAGTTCTTC.

This chain connects TRBV5-8 to TRBJ1-3; D ambiguous. V was clipped by 3 bases and J by 1 base, with 17 bases between them. The CDR3 is 17 amino acids. The germline V gene encodes CDR1 SGHTS and CDR2 YDEGEE. In DNA, the CDR3 is TGTGCCAGCAGCTCACGGCCGGGAGAGAGTTCTGGAAACACCATATATTTT. Translated: CASSSRPGESSGNTIYF.

The sample holds one count of this clone. DNA for the CDR3: TGCAGCGTTGTGTTTAGGGGCCGGACAGGGTTTTTGACAGATACGCAGTATTTT. Encoded protein: CSVVFRGRTGFLTDTQYF. The chain links TRBV29-1 to TRBJ2-3; 8 bases map to TRBD1. Per germline, CDR1 SQVTM and CDR2 ANQGSEA. The V and J ends lost 4 bases and 3 bases, in that order; junction bases with no gene match: 18. The CDR3 covers 18 residues.

This sequence joins TRBV5-5 and TRBJ2-7; weak D call: TRBD1 (5 bases). CDR1 SGHKS and CDR2 YYEKEE come from the germline V gene (reference sequence). CDR3 length: 15 amino acids. Trimming pared 5 bases from V and 5 bases from J, leaving 20 bases between. DNA of the CDR3: TGTGCCAGCAGTCAGATTTCGGGTGGGGCCGACGAGCAGTACTTC. The encoded protein is CASSQISGGADEQYF. Based on the CDR3 plus reference TRBV5-5 and TRBJ2-7, the full variable domain is DAGVTQSPTHLIKTRGQQVTLRCSPISGHKSVSWYQQVLGQGPQFIFQYYEKEERGRGNFPDRFSARQFPNYSSELNVNALLLGDSALYLCASSQISGGADEQYFGPGTRLTVT.

This clone has only a few counts. The rearrangement uses TRBV2 and TRBJ1-5; perhaps TRBD1 as D (5 bases). Germline assignment: CDR1 SNHLY and CDR2 FYNNEI. The germline V and J ends were trimmed by 7 bases and 5 bases, with 12 bases remaining between them. CDR3 length equals 13 residues. DNA for the CDR3: TGTGCCAGCAAGGGTCAGGGTTATCAGCCCCAGCATTTT. It is translated as CASKGQGYQPQHF.

The chain links TRBV6-5 to TRBJ2-7; a possible D gene is TRBD1 (6 bases). The V and J ends lost 0 bases and 4 bases respectively, with 13 bases between them. The CDR3 has 15 amino acids. Germline CDR1 MNHEY, CDR2 SVGAGI. The CDR3 reads CASSYSGRGWYEQYF. DNA of the CDR3: TGTGCCAGCAGTTACTCGGGCAGGGGATGGTACGAGCAGTACTTC.

This clone was counted only a few times. This rearrangement joins TRBV5-4 to TRBJ2-7, with 8 nucleotides matching TRBD2. V trimming: 4 bases; J trimming: 6 bases; junction bases outside the gene matches: 15. CDR3 length: 16 amino acids. Germline V gene data show CDR1 as SGHNT and CDR2 as YYREEE (reference sequence). The DNA for the CDR3 is TGTGCCAGCAGCGATCGGGGGGGGCGGACACCTCTCGAGCAGTACTTC. Protein product: CASSDRGGRTPLEQYF.